A single sample is the source of the 2 T cell receptor beta chains below, sequenced in a study of blood T cells in healthy people across ages. For the second PCR, which ran for about 7 to 12 cycles, a sample-barcoded 5' primer and a J-beta primer mix were used. TCRdb analysed the 5' RACE reads with MiXCR anew, one entry per CDR3 protein. The table lists approximately 850,000 distinct CDR3 sequences, roughly 64% of them singletons. Sequencing was carried out using blood. These receptors were taken from a man aged 25 to 40 in good health.

The chain couples TRBV6-5 to TRBJ2-3; the D is unclear. CDR3 length: 13 residues. CDR1 is MNHEY and CDR2 is SVGAGI in the germline V gene. V shed 2 bases and J shed 6 bases, with 9 bases lying between them. The CDR3 sequence: CASSYTPWDTQYF. In DNA, the CDR3 is TGTGCCAGCAGTTACACCCCTTGGGATACGCAGTATTTT.

The V call is TRBV6-6, the J call TRBJ2-1; D not certain. V was pared by 3 bases and J by 4 bases, with 13 bases between. In germline, CDR1 is MNHNY, CDR2 SVGAGI (reference sequence). The CDR3 spans 15 residues. CDR3 residues: CASSYGYARYNEQFF. In DNA, the CDR3 is TGTGCCAGCAGTTATGGTTACGCGAGATACAATGAGCAGTTCTTC.